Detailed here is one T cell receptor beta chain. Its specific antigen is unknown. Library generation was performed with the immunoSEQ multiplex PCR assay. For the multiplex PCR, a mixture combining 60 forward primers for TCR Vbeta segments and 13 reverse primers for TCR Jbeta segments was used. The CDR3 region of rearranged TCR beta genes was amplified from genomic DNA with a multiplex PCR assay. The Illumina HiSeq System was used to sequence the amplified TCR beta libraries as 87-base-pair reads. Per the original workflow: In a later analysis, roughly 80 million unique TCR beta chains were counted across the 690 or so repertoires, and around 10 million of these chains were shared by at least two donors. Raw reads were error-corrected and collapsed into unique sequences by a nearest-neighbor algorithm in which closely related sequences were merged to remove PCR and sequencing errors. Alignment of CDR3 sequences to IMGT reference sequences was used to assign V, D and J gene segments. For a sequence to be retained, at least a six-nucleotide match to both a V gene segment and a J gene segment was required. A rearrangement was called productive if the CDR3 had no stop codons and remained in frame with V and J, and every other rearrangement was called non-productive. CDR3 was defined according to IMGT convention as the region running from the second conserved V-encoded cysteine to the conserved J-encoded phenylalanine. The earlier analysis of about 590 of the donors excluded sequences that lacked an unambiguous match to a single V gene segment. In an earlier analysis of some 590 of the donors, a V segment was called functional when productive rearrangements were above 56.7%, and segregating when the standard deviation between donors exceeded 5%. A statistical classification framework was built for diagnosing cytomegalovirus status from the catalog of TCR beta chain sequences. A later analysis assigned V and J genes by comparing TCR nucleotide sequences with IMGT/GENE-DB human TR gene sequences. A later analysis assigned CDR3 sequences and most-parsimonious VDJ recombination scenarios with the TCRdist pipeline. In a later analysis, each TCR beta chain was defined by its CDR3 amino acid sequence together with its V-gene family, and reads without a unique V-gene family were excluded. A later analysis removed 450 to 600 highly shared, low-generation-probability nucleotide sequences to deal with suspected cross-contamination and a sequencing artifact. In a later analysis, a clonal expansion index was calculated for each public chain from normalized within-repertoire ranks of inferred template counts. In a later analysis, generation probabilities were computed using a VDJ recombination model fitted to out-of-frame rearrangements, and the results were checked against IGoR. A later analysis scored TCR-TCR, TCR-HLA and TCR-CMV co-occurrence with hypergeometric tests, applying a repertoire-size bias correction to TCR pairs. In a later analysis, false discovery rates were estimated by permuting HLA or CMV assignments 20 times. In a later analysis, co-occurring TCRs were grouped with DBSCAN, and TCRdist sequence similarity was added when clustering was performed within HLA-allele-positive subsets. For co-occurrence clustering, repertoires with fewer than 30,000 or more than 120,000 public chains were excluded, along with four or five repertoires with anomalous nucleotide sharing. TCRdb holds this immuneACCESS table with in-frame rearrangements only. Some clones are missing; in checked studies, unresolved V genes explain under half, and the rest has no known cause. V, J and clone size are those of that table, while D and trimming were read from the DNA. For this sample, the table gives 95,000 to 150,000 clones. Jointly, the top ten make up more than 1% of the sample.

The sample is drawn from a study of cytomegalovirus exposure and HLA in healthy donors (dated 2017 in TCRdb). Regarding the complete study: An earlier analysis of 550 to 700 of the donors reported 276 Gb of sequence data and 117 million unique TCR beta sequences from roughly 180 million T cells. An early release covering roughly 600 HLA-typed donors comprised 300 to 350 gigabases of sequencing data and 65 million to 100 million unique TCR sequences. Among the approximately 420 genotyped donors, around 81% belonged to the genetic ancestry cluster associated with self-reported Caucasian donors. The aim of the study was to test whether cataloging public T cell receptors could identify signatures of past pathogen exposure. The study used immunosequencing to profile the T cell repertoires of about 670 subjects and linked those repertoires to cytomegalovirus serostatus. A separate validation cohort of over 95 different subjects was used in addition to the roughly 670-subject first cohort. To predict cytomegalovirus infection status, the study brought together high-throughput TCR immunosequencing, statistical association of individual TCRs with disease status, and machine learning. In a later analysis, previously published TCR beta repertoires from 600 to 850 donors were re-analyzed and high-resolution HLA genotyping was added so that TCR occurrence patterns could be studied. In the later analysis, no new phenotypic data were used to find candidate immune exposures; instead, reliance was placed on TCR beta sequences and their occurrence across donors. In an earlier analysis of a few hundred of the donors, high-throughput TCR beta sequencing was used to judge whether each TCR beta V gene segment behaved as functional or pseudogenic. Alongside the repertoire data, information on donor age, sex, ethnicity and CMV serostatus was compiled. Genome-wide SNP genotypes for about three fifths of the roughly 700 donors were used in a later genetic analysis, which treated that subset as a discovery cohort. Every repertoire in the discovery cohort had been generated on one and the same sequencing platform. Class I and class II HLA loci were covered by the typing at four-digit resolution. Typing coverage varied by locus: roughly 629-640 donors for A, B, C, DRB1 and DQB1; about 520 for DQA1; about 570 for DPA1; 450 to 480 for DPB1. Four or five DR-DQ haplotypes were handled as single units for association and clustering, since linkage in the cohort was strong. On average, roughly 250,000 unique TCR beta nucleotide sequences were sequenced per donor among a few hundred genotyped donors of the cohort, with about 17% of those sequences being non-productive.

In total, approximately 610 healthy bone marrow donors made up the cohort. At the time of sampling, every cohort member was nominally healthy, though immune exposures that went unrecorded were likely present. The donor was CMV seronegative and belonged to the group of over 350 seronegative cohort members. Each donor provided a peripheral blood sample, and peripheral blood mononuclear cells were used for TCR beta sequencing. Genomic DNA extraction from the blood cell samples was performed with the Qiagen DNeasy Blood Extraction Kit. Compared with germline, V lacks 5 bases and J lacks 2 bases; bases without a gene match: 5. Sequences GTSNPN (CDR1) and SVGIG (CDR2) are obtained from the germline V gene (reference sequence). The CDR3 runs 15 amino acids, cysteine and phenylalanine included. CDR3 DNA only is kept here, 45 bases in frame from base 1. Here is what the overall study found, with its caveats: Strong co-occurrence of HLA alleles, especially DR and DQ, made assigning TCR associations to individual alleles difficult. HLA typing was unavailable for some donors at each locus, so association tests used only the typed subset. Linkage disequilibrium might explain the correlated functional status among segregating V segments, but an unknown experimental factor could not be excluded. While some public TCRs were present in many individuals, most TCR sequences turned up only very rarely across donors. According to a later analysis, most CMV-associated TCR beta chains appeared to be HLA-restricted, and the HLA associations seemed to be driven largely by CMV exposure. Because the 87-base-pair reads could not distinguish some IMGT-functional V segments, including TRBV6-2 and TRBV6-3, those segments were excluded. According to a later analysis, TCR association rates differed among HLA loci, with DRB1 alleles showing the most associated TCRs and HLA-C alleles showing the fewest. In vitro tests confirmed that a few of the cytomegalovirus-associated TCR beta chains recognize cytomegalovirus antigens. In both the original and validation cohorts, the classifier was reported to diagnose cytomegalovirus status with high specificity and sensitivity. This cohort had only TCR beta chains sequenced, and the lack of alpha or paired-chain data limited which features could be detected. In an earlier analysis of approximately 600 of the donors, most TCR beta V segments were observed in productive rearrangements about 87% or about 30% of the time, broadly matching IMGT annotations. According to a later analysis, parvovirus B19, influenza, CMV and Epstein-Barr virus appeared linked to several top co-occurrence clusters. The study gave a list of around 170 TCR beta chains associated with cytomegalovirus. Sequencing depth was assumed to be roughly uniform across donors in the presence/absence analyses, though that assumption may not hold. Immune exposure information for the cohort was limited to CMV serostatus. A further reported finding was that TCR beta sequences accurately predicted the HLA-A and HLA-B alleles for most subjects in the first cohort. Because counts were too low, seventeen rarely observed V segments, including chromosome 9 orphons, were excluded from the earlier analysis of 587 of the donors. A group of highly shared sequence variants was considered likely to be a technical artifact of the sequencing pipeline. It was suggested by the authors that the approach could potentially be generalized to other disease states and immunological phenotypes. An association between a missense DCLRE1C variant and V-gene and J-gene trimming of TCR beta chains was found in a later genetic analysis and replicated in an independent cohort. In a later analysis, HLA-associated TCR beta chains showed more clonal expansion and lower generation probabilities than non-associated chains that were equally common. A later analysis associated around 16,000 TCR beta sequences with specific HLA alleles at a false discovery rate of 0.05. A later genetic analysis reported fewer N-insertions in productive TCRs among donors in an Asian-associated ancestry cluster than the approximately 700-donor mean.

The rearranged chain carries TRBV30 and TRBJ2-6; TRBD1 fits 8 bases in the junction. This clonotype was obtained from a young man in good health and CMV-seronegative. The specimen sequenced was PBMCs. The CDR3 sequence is CAWGWTGTGANVLTF. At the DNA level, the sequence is TGTGCCTGGGGCTGGACAGGGACTGGGGCCAACGTCCTGACTTTC.